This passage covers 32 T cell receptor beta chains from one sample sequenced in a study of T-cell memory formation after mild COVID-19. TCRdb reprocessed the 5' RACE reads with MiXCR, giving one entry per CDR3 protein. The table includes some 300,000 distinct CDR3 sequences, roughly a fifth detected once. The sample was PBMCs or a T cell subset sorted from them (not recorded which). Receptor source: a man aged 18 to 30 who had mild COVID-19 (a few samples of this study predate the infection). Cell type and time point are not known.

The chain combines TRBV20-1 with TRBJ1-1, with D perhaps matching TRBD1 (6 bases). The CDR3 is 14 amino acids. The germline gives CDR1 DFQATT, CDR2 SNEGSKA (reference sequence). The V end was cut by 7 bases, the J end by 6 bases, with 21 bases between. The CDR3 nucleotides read TGCAGTGTCCAGGGGACGGGGGCGAAACCTGAAGCTTTCTTT. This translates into CSVQGTGAKPEAFF.

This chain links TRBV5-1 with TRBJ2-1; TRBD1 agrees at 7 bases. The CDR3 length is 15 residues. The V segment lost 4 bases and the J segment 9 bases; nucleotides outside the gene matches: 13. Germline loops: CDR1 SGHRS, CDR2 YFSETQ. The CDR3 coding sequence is TGCGCCAGCAGCCGGCTGGGACAGCCGGAGAGTGAGCAGTTCTTC. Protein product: CASSRLGQPESEQFF.

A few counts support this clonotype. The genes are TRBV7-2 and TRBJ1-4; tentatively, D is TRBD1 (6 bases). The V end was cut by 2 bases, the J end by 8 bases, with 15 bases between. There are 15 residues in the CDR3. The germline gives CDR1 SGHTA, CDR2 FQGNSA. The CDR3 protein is CASSLYVGGDEKLFF. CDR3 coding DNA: TGTGCCAGCAGCTTATATGTAGGGGGTGACGAAAAACTGTTTTTT.

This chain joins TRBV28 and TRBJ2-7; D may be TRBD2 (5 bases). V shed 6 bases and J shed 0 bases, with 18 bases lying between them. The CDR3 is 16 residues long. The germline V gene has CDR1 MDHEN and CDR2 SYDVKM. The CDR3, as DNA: TGTGCCAGCAGCGAGTCCAACACTGGAGGCTCCTACGAGCAGTACGTC. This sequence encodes CASSESNTGGSYEQYV.

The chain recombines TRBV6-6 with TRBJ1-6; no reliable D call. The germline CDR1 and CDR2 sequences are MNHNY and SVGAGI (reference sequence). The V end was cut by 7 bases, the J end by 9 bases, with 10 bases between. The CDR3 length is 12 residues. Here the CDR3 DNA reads TGTGCCAGCACCCCGGCAGGTTCACCCCTCCACTTT. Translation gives CASTPAGSPLHF.

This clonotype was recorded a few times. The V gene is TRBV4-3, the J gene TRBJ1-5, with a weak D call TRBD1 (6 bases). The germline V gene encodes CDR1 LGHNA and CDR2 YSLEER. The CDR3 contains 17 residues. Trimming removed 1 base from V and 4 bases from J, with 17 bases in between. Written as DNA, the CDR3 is TGCGCCAGCAGCCAAGGGTGGAACAGGGAGTGGAATCAGCCCCAGCATTTT. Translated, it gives CASSQGWNREWNQPQHF.

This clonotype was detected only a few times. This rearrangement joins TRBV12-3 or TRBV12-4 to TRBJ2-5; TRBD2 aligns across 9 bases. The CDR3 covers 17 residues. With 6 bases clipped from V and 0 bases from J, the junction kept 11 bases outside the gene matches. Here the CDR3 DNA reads TGTGCCAGCAGCCCCGCACCTAGCGGGGCGAACCAAGAGACCCAGTACTTC. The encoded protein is CASSPAPSGANQETQYF.

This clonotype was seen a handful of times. DNA of the CDR3: TGCGCCAGCAGCCAAGTTACGGGGATCTATGAGCAGTTCTTC. It specifies CASSQVTGIYEQFF. This chain links TRBV4-3 with TRBJ2-1; tentatively, D is TRBD2 (5 bases). Germline CDR1 and CDR2: LGHNA and YSLEER. Trimming cost V 1 base and J 8 bases, with 12 bases left between them. The CDR3 is 14 amino acids.

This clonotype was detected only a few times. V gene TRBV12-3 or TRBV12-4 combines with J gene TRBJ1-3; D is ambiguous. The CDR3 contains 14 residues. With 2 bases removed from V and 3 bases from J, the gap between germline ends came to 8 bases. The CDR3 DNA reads TGTGCCAGCAGTTTATCGGGGTATGGAAACACCATATATTTT. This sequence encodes CASSLSGYGNTIYF.

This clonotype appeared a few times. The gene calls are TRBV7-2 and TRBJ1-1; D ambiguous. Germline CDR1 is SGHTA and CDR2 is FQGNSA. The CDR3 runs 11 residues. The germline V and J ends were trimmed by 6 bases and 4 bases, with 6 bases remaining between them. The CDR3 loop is CASRLSTEAFF. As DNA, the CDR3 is TGTGCCAGCAGACTTAGCACTGAAGCTTTCTTT. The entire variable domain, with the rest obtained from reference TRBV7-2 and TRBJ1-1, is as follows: GAGVSQSPSNKVTEKGKDVELRCDPISGHTALYWYRQSLGQGLEFLIYFQGNSAPDKSGLPSDRFSAERTGGSVSTLTIQRTQQEDSAVYLCASRLSTEAFFGQGTRLTVV.

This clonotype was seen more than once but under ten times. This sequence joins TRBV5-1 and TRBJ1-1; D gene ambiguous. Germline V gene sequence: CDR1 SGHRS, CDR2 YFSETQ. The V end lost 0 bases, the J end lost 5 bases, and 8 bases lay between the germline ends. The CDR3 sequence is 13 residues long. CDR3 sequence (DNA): TGCGCCAGCAGCTTGGATGGGGTGACTGAAGCTTTCTTT. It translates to CASSLDGVTEAFF.

For the CDR3, the DNA is TGTGCCAGCAGCCAAGCCGGGACTAGCGTGAATGAGCAGTTCTTC. Amino acid sequence: CASSQAGTSVNEQFF. V usage is TRBV4-2 and J usage is TRBJ2-1; TRBD2 agrees at 10 bases. Germline V CDR1 and CDR2: LGHNA, YNFKEQ. Unmatched junction bases numbered 4, after V lost 1 base and J lost 7 bases. CDR3 size: 15 residues.

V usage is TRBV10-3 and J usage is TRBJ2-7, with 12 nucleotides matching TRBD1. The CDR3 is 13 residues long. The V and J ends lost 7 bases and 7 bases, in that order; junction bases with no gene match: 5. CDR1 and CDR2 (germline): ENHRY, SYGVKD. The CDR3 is CAIKGQGAREQYF. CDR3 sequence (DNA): TGTGCCATCAAGGGACAGGGGGCGAGGGAGCAGTACTTC.

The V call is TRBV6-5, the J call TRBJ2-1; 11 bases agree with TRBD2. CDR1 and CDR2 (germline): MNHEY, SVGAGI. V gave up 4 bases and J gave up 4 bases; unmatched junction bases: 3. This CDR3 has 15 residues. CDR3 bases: TGTGCCAGCAGTTCGGGACTAGCGGCATACAATGAGCAGTTCTTC. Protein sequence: CASSSGLAAYNEQFF.

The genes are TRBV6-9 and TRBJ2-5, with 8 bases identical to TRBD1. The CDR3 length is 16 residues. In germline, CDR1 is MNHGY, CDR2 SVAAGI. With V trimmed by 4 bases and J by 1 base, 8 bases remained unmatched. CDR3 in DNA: TGTGCCAGCAGTTTTCCGGACAGGGAAGCCCAAGAGACCCAGTACTTC. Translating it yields CASSFPDREAQETQYF.

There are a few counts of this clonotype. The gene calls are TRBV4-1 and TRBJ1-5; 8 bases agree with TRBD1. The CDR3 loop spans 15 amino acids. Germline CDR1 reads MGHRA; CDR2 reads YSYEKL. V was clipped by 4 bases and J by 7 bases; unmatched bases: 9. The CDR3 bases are TGCGCCAGCAGCCGGCAGGGGGCAGGTAACCAGCCCCAGCATTTT. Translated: CASSRQGAGNQPQHF.

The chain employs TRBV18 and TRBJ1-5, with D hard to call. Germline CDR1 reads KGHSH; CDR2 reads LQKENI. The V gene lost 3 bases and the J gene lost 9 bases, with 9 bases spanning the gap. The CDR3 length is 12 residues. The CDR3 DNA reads TGTGCCAGCTCACCCGACGATGGGCCCCAGCATTTT. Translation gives CASSPDDGPQHF. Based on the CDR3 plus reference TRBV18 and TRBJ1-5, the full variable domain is NAGVMQNPRHLVRRRGQEARLRCSPMKGHSHVYWYRQLPEEGLKFMVYLQKENIIDESGMPKERFSAEFPKEGPSILRIQQVVRGDSAAYFCASSPDDGPQHFGDGTRLSIL.

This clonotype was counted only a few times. The CDR3 region is CASSVALGRVAYEQYF. CDR3 coding DNA: TGTGCCAGCAGCGTAGCTTTAGGCAGGGTCGCCTACGAGCAGTACTTC. This chain joins TRBV9 and TRBJ2-7, with D possibly matching TRBD1 (5 bases). CDR1 is SGDLS, CDR2 YYNGEE, per germline. CDR3 length: 16 amino acids. V was trimmed by 0 bases and J by 2 bases, leaving 15 bases between them.

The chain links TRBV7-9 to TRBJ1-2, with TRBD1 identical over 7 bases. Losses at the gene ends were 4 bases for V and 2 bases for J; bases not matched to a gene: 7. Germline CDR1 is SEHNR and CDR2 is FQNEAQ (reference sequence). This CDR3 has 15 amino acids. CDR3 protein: CASSSLLTGNYGYTF. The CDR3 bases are TGTGCCAGCAGCTCGCTACTGACAGGGAACTATGGCTACACCTTC.

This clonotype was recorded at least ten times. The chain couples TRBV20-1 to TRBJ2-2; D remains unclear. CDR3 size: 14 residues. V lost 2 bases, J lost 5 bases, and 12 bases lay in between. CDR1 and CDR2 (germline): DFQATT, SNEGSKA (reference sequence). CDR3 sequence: CSARTTLGTGELFF. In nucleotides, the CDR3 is TGCAGTGCTAGAACTACGCTAGGGACCGGGGAGCTGTTTTTT.

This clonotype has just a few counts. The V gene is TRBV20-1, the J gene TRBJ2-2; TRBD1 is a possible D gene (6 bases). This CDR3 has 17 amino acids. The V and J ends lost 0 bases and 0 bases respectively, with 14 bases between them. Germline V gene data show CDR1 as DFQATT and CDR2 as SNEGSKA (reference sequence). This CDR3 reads CSARDLRDTSNTGELFF. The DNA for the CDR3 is TGCAGTGCTAGAGATCTCCGGGACACCTCGAACACCGGGGAGCTGTTTTTT.

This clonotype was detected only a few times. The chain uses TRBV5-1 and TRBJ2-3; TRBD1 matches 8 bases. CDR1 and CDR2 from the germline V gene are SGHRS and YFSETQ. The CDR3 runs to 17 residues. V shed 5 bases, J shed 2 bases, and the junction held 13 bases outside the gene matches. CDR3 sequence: CASSLYWTGRPTDTQYF. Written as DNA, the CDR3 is TGCGCCAGCAGTCTATATTGGACAGGGCGCCCCACAGATACGCAGTATTTT.

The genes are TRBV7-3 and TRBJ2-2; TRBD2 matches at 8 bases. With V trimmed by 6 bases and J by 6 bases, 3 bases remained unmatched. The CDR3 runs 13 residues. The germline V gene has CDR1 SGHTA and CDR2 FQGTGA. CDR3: CASRATSAGELFF. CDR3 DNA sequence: TGTGCCAGCAGGGCGACTAGCGCCGGGGAGCTGTTTTTT.

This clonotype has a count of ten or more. CDR3 nucleotide sequence: TGTGCCAGCAGCAGGATCTCTGGGGCCAACGTCCTGACTTTC. Translated: CASSRISGANVLTF. The genes are TRBV3-1 and TRBJ2-6, with unresolved D. The CDR3 is made up of 14 amino acids. V was pared by 5 bases and J by 0 bases, with 5 bases between. The germline CDR1 and CDR2 sequences are LGHDT and YNNKEL (reference sequence). Drawing the rest from reference TRBV3-1 and TRBJ2-6, the complete variable domain is DTAVSQTPKYLVTQMGNDKSIKCEQNLGHDTMYWYKQDSKKFLKIMFSYNNKELIINETVPNRFSPKSPDKAHLNLHINSLELGDSAVYFCASSRISGANVLTFGAGSRLTVL.

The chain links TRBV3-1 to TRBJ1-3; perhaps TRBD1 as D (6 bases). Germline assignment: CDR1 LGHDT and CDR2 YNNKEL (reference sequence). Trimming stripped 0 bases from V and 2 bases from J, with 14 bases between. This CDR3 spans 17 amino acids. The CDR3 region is CASSQDSPNRAGNTIYF. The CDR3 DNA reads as TGTGCCAGCAGCCAAGATTCCCCTAACAGGGCTGGAAACACCATATATTTT.

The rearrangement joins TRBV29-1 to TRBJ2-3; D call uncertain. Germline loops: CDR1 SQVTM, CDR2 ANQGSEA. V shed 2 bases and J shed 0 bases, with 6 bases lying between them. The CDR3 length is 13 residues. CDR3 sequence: CSVEKGSTDTQYF. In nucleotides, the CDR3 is TGCAGCGTTGAAAAGGGAAGCACAGATACGCAGTATTTT.

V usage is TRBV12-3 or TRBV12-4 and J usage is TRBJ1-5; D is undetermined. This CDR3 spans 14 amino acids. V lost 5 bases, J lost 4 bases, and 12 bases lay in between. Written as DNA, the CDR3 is TGTGCCAGCAGTCGGTGGACGTTAAATCAGCCCCAGCATTTT. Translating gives CASSRWTLNQPQHF.

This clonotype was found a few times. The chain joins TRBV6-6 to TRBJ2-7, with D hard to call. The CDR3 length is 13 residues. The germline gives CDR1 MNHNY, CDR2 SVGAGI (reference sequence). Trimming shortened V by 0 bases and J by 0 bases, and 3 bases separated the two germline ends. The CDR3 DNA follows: TGTGCCAGCAGTTACTCCCCCTCCTACGAGCAGTACGTC. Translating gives CASSYSPSYEQYV.

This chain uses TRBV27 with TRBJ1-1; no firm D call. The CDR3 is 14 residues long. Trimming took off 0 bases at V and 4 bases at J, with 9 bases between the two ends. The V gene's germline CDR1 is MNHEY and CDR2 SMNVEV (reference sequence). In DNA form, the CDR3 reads TGTGCCAGCAGTTTATCGCGGCGGGTCACTGAAGCTTTCTTT. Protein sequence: CASSLSRRVTEAFF.

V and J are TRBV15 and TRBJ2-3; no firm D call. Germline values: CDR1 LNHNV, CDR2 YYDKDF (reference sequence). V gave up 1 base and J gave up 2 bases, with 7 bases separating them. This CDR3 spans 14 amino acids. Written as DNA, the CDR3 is TGTGCCACCAGCAGAGCGGTGACCACAGATACGCAGTATTTT. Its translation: CATSRAVTTDTQYF.

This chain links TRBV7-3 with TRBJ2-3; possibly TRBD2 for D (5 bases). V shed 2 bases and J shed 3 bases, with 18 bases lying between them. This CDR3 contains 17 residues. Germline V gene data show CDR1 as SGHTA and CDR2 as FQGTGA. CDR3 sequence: CASSLGPDWPITDTQYF. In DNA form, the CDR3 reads TGTGCCAGCAGCTTAGGCCCGGACTGGCCGATTACAGATACGCAGTATTTT.

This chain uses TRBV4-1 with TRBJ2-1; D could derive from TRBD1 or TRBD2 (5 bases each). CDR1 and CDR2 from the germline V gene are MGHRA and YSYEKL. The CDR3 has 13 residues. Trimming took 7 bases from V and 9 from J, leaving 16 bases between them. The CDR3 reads CASKGIGDSEQFF. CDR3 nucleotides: TGCGCCAGCAAGGGGATCGGGGATTCTGAGCAGTTCTTC.